The rows below give T cell receptor beta chains drawn from one sample of a study of CD8+CD57+ T cells in acquired aplastic anemia. TCRdb processed the reads anew with MiXCR; each CDR3 protein has one entry. This table has fewer than 200,000 distinct CDR3 sequences, roughly 63% appearing once. Sequencing was carried out using sorted CD4+, CD8+, or CD8+CD57+ T cells (not recorded which) from PBMCs. The origin of the receptors is a human donor in good health. CDR3s include the opening cysteine and the closing phenylalanine or tryptophan. A D gene is named only where the DNA matches it firmly. Only some rows state a clone size, as once, few, many or a class for expanded clones.

J gene: TRBJ1-3; V gene: TRBV11-2; D gene: -; clone size: many; CDR3 DNA: TGTGCCAGCAGCTTAGGACCGGGGCAGCTGGTTGGAAACACCATATATTTT; CDR3 protein: CASSLGPGQLVGNTIYF
J gene: TRBJ2-7; V gene: TRBV20-1; D gene: TRBD1; clone size: -; CDR3 DNA: TGCGGTGCTAGGGTACCGGGACAGGGCTACGAGCAGTACTTC; CDR3 protein: CGARVPGQGYEQYF
J gene: TRBJ2-7; V gene: TRBV20-1; D gene: -; clone size: -; CDR3 DNA: TGCAGTGCTAGATCGGACAGTTTATCCTACGAGCAGTACTTC; CDR3 protein: CSARSDSLSYEQYF
J gene: TRBJ2-2; V gene: TRBV19; D gene: -; clone size: once; CDR3 DNA: TGTGCCAGTAGAGTTGGGGAGCTGTTTTTT; CDR3 protein: CASRVGELFF
J gene: TRBJ2-5; V gene: TRBV3-1; D gene: -; clone size: many; CDR3 DNA: TGTGCCAGCAGCCAAGACGCACACAACCAAGAGACCCAGTACTTC; CDR3 protein: CASSQDAHNQETQYF
J gene: TRBJ2-3; V gene: TRBV20-1; D gene: -; clone size: once; CDR3 DNA: TGCAGTGCTAGACCTATGGGGAGCGGAGATACGCAGTATTTT; CDR3 protein: CSARPMGSGDTQYF
J gene: TRBJ2-1; V gene: TRBV9; D gene: TRBD2; clone size: many; CDR3 DNA: TGTGCCAGCAGCGTAGTAGGGCTAGCGGGAGATGAGCAGTTCTTC; CDR3 protein: CASSVVGLAGDEQFF
J gene: TRBJ2-1; V gene: TRBV25-1; D gene: -; clone size: once; CDR3 DNA: TGTGCCAGCAGTGACTTTACAGGGAGGGAGCAGTTCTTC; CDR3 protein: CASSDFTGREQFF
J gene: TRBJ2-7; V gene: TRBV10-2; D gene: TRBD1; clone size: -; CDR3 DNA: TGCGCCAGCAGACCTAGGGACAGGGGATACGAGCAGTACTTC; CDR3 protein: CASRPRDRGYEQYF
J gene: TRBJ1-1; V gene: TRBV7-9; D gene: TRBD1; clone size: few; CDR3 DNA: TGTGCCAGCAGCCCCGGGACAGCCGAAGCTTTCTTT; CDR3 protein: CASSPGTAEAFF
J gene: TRBJ2-2; V gene: TRBV2; D gene: -; clone size: once; CDR3 DNA: TGTGCCATAGGAGGCCGGACGACGAACACCGGGGAGCTGTTTTTT; CDR3 protein: CAIGGRTTNTGELFF
J gene: TRBJ1-1; V gene: TRBV20-1; D gene: -; clone size: few; CDR3 DNA: TGCAGTGCTCGGACGGACGGTTCGGACACTGAAGCTTTCTTT; CDR3 protein: CSARTDGSDTEAFF
J gene: TRBJ2-3; V gene: TRBV6-2/TRBV6-3; D gene: -; clone size: many; CDR3 DNA: TGTGCCACTGACCCCGGGACTGACGTTCGGGGTACGCAGTATTTT; CDR3 protein: CATDPGTDVRGTQYF
J gene: TRBJ1-1; V gene: TRBV10-3; D gene: -; clone size: once; CDR3 DNA: TGTGCCACCTGGACAGAAGAATACACTGAAGCTTTCTTT; CDR3 protein: CATWTEEYTEAFF
J gene: TRBJ1-1; V gene: TRBV5-4; D gene: -; clone size: -; CDR3 DNA: TGTGCCAGCAGCCCAGGTAAGGGCGGCACTGAAGCTTTCTTT; CDR3 protein: CASSPGKGGTEAFF
J gene: TRBJ2-5; V gene: TRBV7-9; D gene: TRBD2; clone size: -; CDR3 DNA: TGTGCCAGCAAACCTAGCGGGAAAGAGACCCAGTACTTC; CDR3 protein: CASKPSGKETQYF
J gene: TRBJ2-1; V gene: TRBV7-6; D gene: TRBD1; clone size: -; CDR3 DNA: TGTGCCGGCAGCTTAATGGGAAAGACAGGGGCGGGGAATGAGCAGTTCTTC; CDR3 protein: CAGSLMGKTGAGNEQFF
J gene: TRBJ2-1; V gene: TRBV7-6; D gene: TRBD1; clone size: -; CDR3 DNA: TGTGCCAGCAGCTTAGGGGGCAGGGGGCCCAATGAGCAGTTCTTC; CDR3 protein: CASSLGGRGPNEQFF
J gene: TRBJ1-2; V gene: TRBV14; D gene: TRBD1; clone size: -; CDR3 DNA: TGTGCCAGCAGCCACAAACAGGGGGCGAGCTATGGCTACACCTTC; CDR3 protein: CASSHKQGASYGYTF
J gene: TRBJ1-1; V gene: TRBV10-3; D gene: TRBD1; clone size: -; CDR3 DNA: TGTGCCATCAGTGCAGGGGGGAAGAACACTGAAGCTTTCTTT; CDR3 protein: CAISAGGKNTEAFF
J gene: TRBJ2-7; V gene: TRBV12-5; D gene: TRBD1; clone size: many; CDR3 DNA: TGTGCTAGTGGTACCGGGACAGGGACCTACGAGCAGTACTTC; CDR3 protein: CASGTGTGTYEQYF
J gene: TRBJ1-1; V gene: TRBV7-8; D gene: -; clone size: -; CDR3 DNA: TGTGCCAGCAGCTTGCAGGGGACGAACACTGAAGCTTTCTTT; CDR3 protein: CASSLQGTNTEAFF
J gene: TRBJ2-7; V gene: TRBV11-2; D gene: -; clone size: -; CDR3 DNA: TGTGCCAGCAGCTCGTCAGGGTCCTACGAGCAGTACTTC; CDR3 protein: CASSSSGSYEQYF
J gene: TRBJ1-1; V gene: TRBV7-9; D gene: -; clone size: -; CDR3 DNA: TGTGCCAGCAGCTTAATGGGACATTGGGACACTGAAGCTTTCTTT; CDR3 protein: CASSLMGHWDTEAFF
J gene: TRBJ1-1; V gene: TRBV4-2; D gene: -; clone size: -; CDR3 DNA: TGTGCCAGCAGCCAAACGAACACCGAAGCTCTCTTT; CDR3 protein: CASSQTNTEALF
J gene: TRBJ1-5; V gene: TRBV19; D gene: -; clone size: -; CDR3 DNA: TGTGCCAGTAGTAGCCAAGACAGGATACAGCCCCAGCATTTT; CDR3 protein: CASSSQDRIQPQHF
J gene: TRBJ2-1; V gene: TRBV7-2; D gene: -; clone size: -; CDR3 DNA: TGTGCCAGCTCCAGTAATTCCGGAGCCGGGGGCCATGAGCAGTTCTTC; CDR3 protein: CASSSNSGAGGHEQFF
J gene: TRBJ2-4; V gene: TRBV5-1; D gene: -; clone size: -; CDR3 DNA: TGCGCCAGCAGCCAACGGCAGGGAGAAAACATTCAGTACTTC; CDR3 protein: CASSQRQGENIQYF
J gene: TRBJ2-1; V gene: TRBV29-1; D gene: -; clone size: many; CDR3 DNA: TGCAGCGTTGAGACTGGCCCTACGGATGAGCAGTTCTTC; CDR3 protein: CSVETGPTDEQFF
J gene: TRBJ2-1; V gene: TRBV14; D gene: TRBD2; clone size: many; CDR3 DNA: TGTGCCAGCAGCCTTGGTCCGGGACTAGCGGAGAACAATGAGCAGTTCTTC; CDR3 protein: CASSLGPGLAENNEQFF
J gene: TRBJ2-2; V gene: TRBV7-7; D gene: -; clone size: -; CDR3 DNA: TGTGCCAGCAGCCCCCTAGGGGACTCCTACCCGAACACCGGGGAGCTGTTTTTT; CDR3 protein: CASSPLGDSYPNTGELFF
J gene: TRBJ2-7; V gene: TRBV7-8; D gene: -; clone size: -; CDR3 DNA: TGTGCCAGCAGCCCTGCAGCGGGCCCCAGCTCCTACGAGCAGTACTTC; CDR3 protein: CASSPAAGPSSYEQYF